A single sample gave rise to the 11 T cell receptor beta chains below, sequenced in a study of shared clonotypes between healthy human individuals. Some clones are missing from TCRdb's copy, which holds only in-frame ones; the method was immunoSEQ multiplex PCR. The sample shows more than 900,000 clones, 78% of them seen only once. Sample: memory CD4+ T cells from PBMCs. As to subset: CD45RA-negative fraction. Receptors were obtained from a man younger than 35 in good health. Some clones in this sample may be carry-over from other donors' samples.

With regard to this clone: This may come from a read error, since a much larger clone is one base off. Other DNA sequences in this specimen translate into the identical CDR3. This rearrangement joins TRBV28 to TRBJ2-7; D not resolved. CDR3 length: 11 amino acids. Germline CDR1 reads MDHEN; CDR2 reads SYDVKM. The V gene lost 5 bases and the J gene lost 0 bases, with 2 bases spanning the gap. CDR3 in DNA: TGTGCCAGCAGTCGCTCCTACGAGCAGTACTTC. This encodes CASSRSYEQYF.

The V call is TRBV27, the J call TRBJ2-7, with D uncertain. The germline V gene encodes CDR1 MNHEY and CDR2 SMNVEV (reference sequence). The CDR3 runs to 11 residues. Trimming stripped 10 bases from V and 0 bases from J, with 7 bases between. Written as DNA, the CDR3 is TGTGCCACCCCGAGCTCCTACGAGCAGTACTTC. This gives the protein CATPSSYEQYF.

In its sample, this clone was seen a few times. The genes are TRBV13 and TRBJ2-5, with 7 bases fitting TRBD1. The last part of the DNA fits TRBJ2-7 better; the J call may be wrong. CDR1 and CDR2 (germline): PRHDT, FYEKMQ (reference sequence). The CDR3 loop spans 12 amino acids. The CDR3 nucleotides are TGTGCCACTACAGGGGAAAGTTACGAGCAGTACTTC. It codes for CATTGESYEQYF.

The chain carries TRBV28 and TRBJ2-2, with TRBD2 matching over 10 bases. Germline-derived CDR1 and CDR2 are MDHEN and SYDVKM. After removal of 11 bases from V and 4 bases from J, the junction contained 10 bases not matched to a gene. The length of the CDR3 is 15 residues. CDR3 sequence: CAVVRAGGTTGELFF. CDR3 DNA: TGTGCCGTCGTTCGAGCGGGAGGGACCACCGGGGAGCTGTTTTTT. Variable domain in full (rest from reference TRBV28 and TRBJ2-2): DVKVTQSSRYLVKRTGEKVFLECVQDMDHENMFWYRQDPGLGLRLIYFSYDVKMKEKGDIPEGYSVSREKKERFSLILESASTNQTSMYLCAVVRAGGTTGELFFGEGSRLTVL.

V usage is TRBV6-5 and J usage is TRBJ2-4; no definite D call. CDR3 length: 14 amino acids. V lost 4 bases to trimming and J lost 0 bases, with 7 bases between them. Germline V gene sequence: CDR1 MNHEY, CDR2 SVGAGI. CDR3 coding DNA: TGTGCCAGCAGTTTCTTTCAAGCCAAAAACATTCAGTACTTC. Translation: CASSFFQAKNIQYF.

This clone has a count of ten or more. The sample holds other DNA sequences that translate to the same CDR3. The chain is built from TRBV9 and TRBJ2-5; D gene uncertain. The CDR3 covers 13 residues. V was shortened by 0 bases and J by 1 base, with 4 bases between the two germline ends. CDR1 SGDLS and CDR2 YYNGEE come from the germline V gene. In DNA form, the CDR3 reads TGTGCCAGCAGCGTAGGGACCCAAGAGACCCAGTACTTC. This gives the protein CASSVGTQETQYF. Supplemented by reference TRBV9 and TRBJ2-5, the full variable domain reads DSGVTQTPKHLITATGQRVTLRCSPRSGDLSVYWYQQSLDQGLQFLIQYYNGEERAKGNILERFSAQQFPDLHSELNLSSLELGDSALYFCASSVGTQETQYFGPGTRLLVL.

This clone was observed many times. The genes are TRBV10-3 and TRBJ2-1; 8 bases map to TRBD1. Germline CDR1 and CDR2: ENHRY and SYGVKD. This CDR3 has 14 residues. The ends lost 6 bases at V and 6 bases at J; junction bases unmatched: 7. CDR3 DNA: TGTGCCATCAGCTCCGGGACAGGCCGCAATGAGCAGTTCTTC. This codes for CAISSGTGRNEQFF.

On this clone: A much larger clone differs by one base, so this may be a read error. The CDR3 DNA is TGTGCCAGCAGCTTACAGGGGCAAGAGACCCAGTACTTC. This gives the protein CASSLQGQETQYF. The chain recombines TRBV5-5 with TRBJ2-5; 7 positions agree with TRBD1. J lost 2 bases, V lost 2 bases, and 0 bases had no gene match. The CDR3 sequence is 13 residues long. CDR1 SGHKS and CDR2 YYEKEE come from the germline V gene (reference sequence).

The rearrangement joins TRBV15 to TRBJ1-2; possibly TRBD1 for D (6 bases). V was trimmed by 3 bases and J by 5 bases, leaving 16 bases between them. From germline, CDR1 is LNHNV and CDR2 YYDKDF (reference sequence). The CDR3 has 15 amino acids. This CDR3 is CATSRGLGAEYGYTF. Written as DNA, the CDR3 is TGTGCCACCAGCAGGGGGTTGGGGGCTGAGTATGGCTACACCTTC.

This clone was counted many times. The chain employs TRBV28 and TRBJ2-4, with D maybe TRBD2 (6 bases). Germline assignment: CDR1 MDHEN and CDR2 SYDVKM. With 3 bases removed from V and 2 bases from J, the gap between germline ends came to 8 bases. The CDR3 is 14 residues long. For the CDR3, the DNA is TGTGCCAGCAGTTTGCGGGGCCCCAAAAACATTCAGTACTTC. Amino acids: CASSLRGPKNIQYF.

The genes are TRBV7-3 and TRBJ1-1; D is uncertain. The CDR3 runs 13 residues. Trimming left V 2 bases short and J 2 bases short, with 6 bases between. Germline-derived CDR1 and CDR2 are SGHTA and FQGTGA. CDR3 nucleotides: TGTGCCAGCAGCTTACGAGCTAACACTGAAGCTTTCTTT. Protein product: CASSLRANTEAFF.